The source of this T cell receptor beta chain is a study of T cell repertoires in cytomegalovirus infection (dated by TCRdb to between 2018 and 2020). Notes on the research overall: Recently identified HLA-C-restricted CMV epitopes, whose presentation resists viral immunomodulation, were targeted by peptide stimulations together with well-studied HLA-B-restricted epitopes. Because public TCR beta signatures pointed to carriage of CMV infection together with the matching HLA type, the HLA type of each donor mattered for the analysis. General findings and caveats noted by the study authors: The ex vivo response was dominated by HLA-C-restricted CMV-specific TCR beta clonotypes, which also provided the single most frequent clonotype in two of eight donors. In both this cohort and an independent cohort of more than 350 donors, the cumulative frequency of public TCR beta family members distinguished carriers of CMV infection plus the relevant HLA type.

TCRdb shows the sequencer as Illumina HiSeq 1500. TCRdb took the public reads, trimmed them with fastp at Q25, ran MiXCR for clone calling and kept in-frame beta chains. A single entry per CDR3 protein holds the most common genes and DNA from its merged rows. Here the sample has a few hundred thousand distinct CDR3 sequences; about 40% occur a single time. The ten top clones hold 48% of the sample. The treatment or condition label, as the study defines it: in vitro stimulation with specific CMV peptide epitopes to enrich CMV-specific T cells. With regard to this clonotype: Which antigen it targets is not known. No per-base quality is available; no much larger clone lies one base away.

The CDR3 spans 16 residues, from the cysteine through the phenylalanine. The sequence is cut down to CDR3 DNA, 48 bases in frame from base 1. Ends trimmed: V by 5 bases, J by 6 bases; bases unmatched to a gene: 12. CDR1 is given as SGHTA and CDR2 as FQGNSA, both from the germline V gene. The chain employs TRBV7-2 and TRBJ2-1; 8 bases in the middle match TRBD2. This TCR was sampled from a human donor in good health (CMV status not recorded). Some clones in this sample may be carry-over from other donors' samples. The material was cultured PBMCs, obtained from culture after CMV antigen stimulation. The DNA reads TGTGCCAGCAGCGGCCGGACTAGCTGGTACGCCAATGAGCAGTTCTTC. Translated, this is CASSGRTSWYANEQFF.